The 25 T cell receptor beta chains below all came from one sample that was sequenced in a study of cytomegalovirus exposure and HLA in healthy donors (dated by TCRdb to 2017 to 2019). The library was prepared using the immunoSEQ multiplex PCR assay. A mixture of 60 forward primers for TCR Vbeta segments and 13 reverse primers for TCR Jbeta segments was used in the multiplex PCR. Sourced from immuneACCESS, this table was stored by TCRdb with only in-frame sequences that have V and J called. A share of the clones is absent; for the studies checked, an unresolved V gene accounts for under half, and the remainder has no known explanation. This sample has approximately 79,000 clones in its table, and roughly 72% of those were observed once. The ten largest account for about 9.1% of the sample. The specimen was PBMCs. These receptors were obtained from a man aged 40-50 years in good health and CMV-seropositive.

The V gene is TRBV6-1, the J gene TRBJ2-3; D may be TRBD2 (5 bases). CDR1 and CDR2 from the germline V gene are MNHNS and SASEGT. V gave up 7 bases and J gave up 0 bases, with 14 bases separating them. There are 15 residues in the CDR3. The CDR3 bases are TGTGCCAGCACCCCCTATGCGGGTAGCACAGATACGCAGTATTTT. This encodes CASTPYAGSTDTQYF.

The J gene is TRBJ2-1, the V gene TRBV19, with D possibly matching TRBD1 (5 bases). CDR1 LNHDA and CDR2 SQIVND come from the germline V gene (reference sequence). The CDR3 sequence is 13 residues long. The germline V and J ends were trimmed by 3 bases and 7 bases, with 10 bases remaining between them. CDR3: CASSIGRENEQFF. CDR3 sequence (DNA): TGTGCCAGTAGTATTGGCAGGGAAAATGAGCAGTTCTTC.

The chain employs TRBV19 and TRBJ2-2; no definite D call. This CDR3 has 13 amino acids. V was trimmed by 3 bases and J by 1 base, leaving 3 bases between them. Germline V lookup: CDR1 LNHDA, CDR2 SQIVND (reference sequence). The CDR3 reads CASSMRNTGELFF. CDR3 DNA sequence: TGTGCCAGTAGTATGCGGAACACCGGGGAGCTGTTTTTT.

The J gene is TRBJ2-7, the V gene TRBV9; 7 bases match TRBD1. Germline V gives CDR1 SGDLS, CDR2 YYNGEE. The V and J ends lost 1 base and 6 bases, in that order; junction bases with no gene match: 4. The CDR3 is made up of 13 amino acids. The CDR3 spells CASSVTDRAEQYF. The CDR3 DNA follows: TGTGCCAGCAGCGTAACCGACAGGGCCGAGCAGTACTTC.

V and J are TRBV28 and TRBJ1-5; no clear D gene. The CDR3 has 13 amino acids. Trimming shortened V by 3 bases and J by 3 bases, and 6 bases separated the two germline ends. The germline V gene encodes CDR1 MDHEN and CDR2 SYDVKM. CDR3 amino acids: CASSFENNQPQHF. CDR3 in DNA: TGTGCCAGCAGTTTTGAGAACAATCAGCCCCAGCATTTT.

CDR3 amino acids: CATSRDRDTYGYTF. In DNA, the CDR3 is TGTGCCACCAGCAGGGACCGGGACACTTATGGCTACACCTTC. This chain uses TRBV15 with TRBJ1-2; D might be TRBD1 (6 bases). In germline, CDR1 is LNHNV, CDR2 YYDKDF (reference sequence). CDR3 size: 14 residues. Trimming took 3 bases from V and 5 from J, leaving 13 bases between them.

In its sample, this clone was seen a few times. The V call is TRBV19, the J call TRBJ1-5; 8 nucleotides align to TRBD1. From germline, CDR1 is LNHDA and CDR2 SQIVND (reference sequence). The V segment lost 4 bases and the J segment 4 bases; nucleotides outside the gene matches: 6. The CDR3 extends over 15 amino acids. DNA of the CDR3: TGTGCCAGTAGTACATCAGGGGGCTTTAATCAGCCCCAGCATTTT. The encoded protein is CASSTSGGFNQPQHF.

The V and J genes are TRBV5-6 and TRBJ1-3; D not resolved. Germline V CDR1 and CDR2: SGHDT, YYEEEE. The CDR3 has 15 residues. V lost 0 bases and J 0 bases, leaving 7 bases between the germline ends. The chain's CDR3 is CASSLGSYSGNTIYF. CDR3 DNA: TGTGCCAGCAGCTTGGGTAGCTACTCTGGAAACACCATATATTTT.

The V and J genes are TRBV7-2 and TRBJ2-5; 8 bases fit TRBD2. Trimming removed 3 bases from V and 3 bases from J; junction bases left unmatched: 15. CDR1 and CDR2 from the germline V gene are SGHTA and FQGNSA. The CDR3 totals 18 residues. The CDR3 loop is CASSLRSFGRGGEETQYF. CDR3 nucleotides: TGTGCCAGCAGCTTGAGGTCATTCGGTCGGGGGGGCGAAGAGACCCAGTACTTC.

This chain links TRBV25-1 with TRBJ2-3, with 7 bases that match TRBD1. This CDR3 has 15 residues. In germline, CDR1 is MGHDK, CDR2 SYGVNS. V trimming: 0 bases; J trimming: 7 bases; junction bases outside the gene matches: 7. CDR3 amino acids: CASSEYYGDSHTQYF. CDR3 nucleotide sequence: TGTGCCAGCAGTGAATATTATGGGGACAGCCATACGCAGTATTTT.

This clone turned up a few times. CDR3 sequence: CASSLTGVHYGYTF. In DNA, the CDR3 is TGTGCCAGCAGCTTGACAGGGGTACACTATGGCTACACCTTC. The genes are TRBV7-2 and TRBJ1-2, with 8 bases that match TRBD1. The trim removed 3 bases at V and 3 bases at J, leaving 3 bases unmatched. Germline V gene lookup returns CDR1 SGHTA and CDR2 FQGNSA. The CDR3 is made up of 14 amino acids.

The CDR3 is CASSDWRDQPQHF. The CDR3 bases are TGTGCCAGCAGTGACTGGAGGGATCAGCCCCAGCATTTT. This chain connects TRBV2 to TRBJ1-5; D gene uncertain. With 3 bases removed from V and 5 bases from J, the gap between germline ends came to 8 bases. Germline CDR1 SNHLY, CDR2 FYNNEI. The CDR3 length is 13 residues.

This clone was detected only a few times. The J gene is TRBJ2-5, the V gene TRBV7-2, with D perhaps TRBD2 (5 bases). Per germline, CDR1 SGHTA and CDR2 FQGNSA. V dropped 4 bases and J dropped 7 bases, with 10 bases sitting between them. This CDR3 is built from 12 residues. The DNA for the CDR3 is TGTGCCAGCAGCTCCCCTGAGGGGACCCAGTACTTC. It is translated as CASSSPEGTQYF.

This chain links TRBV7-9 with TRBJ2-5; D possibly corresponds to TRBD1 (5 bases). The tail of the sequence fits TRBJ2-7 better, so the J call may be wrong. The CDR3 length is 13 residues. CDR1 and CDR2 (germline): SEHNR, FQNEAQ (reference sequence). The CDR3 protein is CASSLGQLYEQYF. The CDR3 nucleotides are TGTGCCAGCAGCTTAGGACAGCTTTACGAGCAGTACTTC.

In this sample, this clone turned up once. The rearrangement uses TRBV30 and TRBJ2-6; D not certain. The CDR3 extends over 13 amino acids. The V and J ends lost 6 bases and 1 base respectively, with 7 bases between them. The germline gives CDR1 GTSNPN, CDR2 SVGIG (reference sequence). CDR3 amino acids: CACIRSGANVLTF. The CDR3 DNA reads as TGTGCCTGTATCAGGTCTGGGGCCAACGTCCTGACTTTC.

The chain uses TRBV19 and TRBJ1-2, with D possibly being TRBD1 (6 bases). Trimming pared 4 bases from V and 5 bases from J, leaving 8 bases between. Germline lookup yields CDR1 LNHDA and CDR2 SQIVND (reference sequence). The CDR3 is 12 amino acids. CDR3 amino acids: CASSNREYGYTF. CDR3 coding DNA: TGTGCCAGTAGTAACAGGGAGTATGGCTACACCTTC.

The chain recombines TRBV7-6 with TRBJ1-5; D possibly corresponds to TRBD1 (6 bases). CDR3 length equals 15 residues. Looked up from germline, CDR1 is SGHVS and CDR2 is FNYEAQ. V lost 6 bases, J lost 5 bases, and 17 bases lay in between. The CDR3 DNA reads as TGTGCCAGCAGTTACATAGAGGGGGTCCATCAGCCCCAGCATTTT. This gives the protein CASSYIEGVHQPQHF.

The V call is TRBV11-2, the J call TRBJ1-1; D call uncertain. This CDR3 contains 14 residues. Trimming left V 3 bases short and J 1 base short, with 9 bases between. Germline values: CDR1 SGHAT, CDR2 FQNNGV. In DNA form, the CDR3 reads TGTGCCAGCAGCTTTGATCAAGCGAACACTGAAGCTTTCTTT. It encodes CASSFDQANTEAFF. Based on the CDR3 plus reference TRBV11-2 and TRBJ1-1, the full variable domain is EAGVAQSPRYKIIEKRQSVAFWCNPISGHATLYWYQQILGQGPKLLIQFQNNGVVDDSQLPKDRFSAERLKGVDSTLKIQPAKLEDSAVYLCASSFDQANTEAFFGQGTRLTVV.

The genes are TRBV18 and TRBJ2-2; 9 nucleotides line up with TRBD1. Unmatched junction bases numbered 6, after V lost 2 bases and J lost 5 bases. CDR1 and CDR2 (germline): KGHSH, LQKENI. The CDR3 consists of 16 residues. CDR3 sequence reads: CASSPTGTGTTGELFF. The CDR3 DNA reads TGTGCCAGCTCACCAACCGGGACAGGGACAACCGGGGAGCTGTTTTTT.

The chain couples TRBV6-4 to TRBJ1-2, with 7 bases lining up with TRBD1. V shed 6 bases and J 6 bases; nucleotides not matched to a gene: 7. CDR1 is MRHNA and CDR2 is SNTAGT in the germline V gene. There are 13 residues in the CDR3. The CDR3 DNA follows: TGTGCCAGCAGACCGGGACAGAGGGATGGCTACACCTTC. This codes for CASRPGQRDGYTF.

As regards this clone: One end of the junction fails to match germline, which may point to a read error. The rearrangement joins TRBV11-2 to TRBJ2-7; TRBD2 matches 8 bases. This CDR3 comprises 13 residues. Germline loops: CDR1 SGHAT, CDR2 FQNNGV. In nucleotides, the CDR3 is TGTGCCAGCCGCCAGCGGGGGCTCTACGGGCAGTACTTC. This gives the protein CASRQRGLYGQYF.

The V and J genes are TRBV4-1 and TRBJ1-2; D not resolved. Germline lookup yields CDR1 MGHRA and CDR2 YSYEKL. This CDR3 is built from 13 residues. V was shortened by 3 bases and J by 1 base, with 6 bases between the two germline ends. This chain's CDR3 is CASSQASNYGYTF. Here the CDR3 DNA reads TGCGCCAGCAGCCAGGCCAGTAACTATGGCTACACCTTC.

This chain connects TRBV29-1 to TRBJ2-2; tentative D call: TRBD2 (6 bases). Germline V gene sequence: CDR1 SQVTM, CDR2 ANQGSEA. V dropped 6 bases and J dropped 1 base, with 15 bases sitting between them. The CDR3 loop spans 15 amino acids. CDR3 DNA: TGCAGCGTGACTTTAGCGGTGAGGAACACCGGGGAGCTGTTTTTT. Translating gives CSVTLAVRNTGELFF.

CDR3 bases: TGCAGCGTTCCCGATAGCGGGAGGGCCGGTGAGCAGTTCTTC. This encodes CSVPDSGRAGEQFF. This chain links TRBV29-1 with TRBJ2-1, with TRBD2 identical over 11 bases. This CDR3 is 14 amino acids long. The V segment lost 5 bases and the J segment 9 bases; nucleotides outside the gene matches: 9. Looked up from germline, CDR1 is SQVTM and CDR2 is ANQGSEA.

This chain uses TRBV28 with TRBJ1-5, with unresolved D. The CDR3 length is 13 residues. Germline V gene sequence: CDR1 MDHEN, CDR2 SYDVKM. Trimming took off 5 bases at V and 4 bases at J, with 9 bases between the two ends. The CDR3 DNA sequence: TGTGCCAGCAGTCTCGGCAGGAATCAGCCCCAGCATTTT. As protein: CASSLGRNQPQHF. The whole variable domain, filled in from reference TRBV28 and TRBJ1-5, reads DVKVTQSSRYLVKRTGEKVFLECVQDMDHENMFWYRQDPGLGLRLIYFSYDVKMKEKGDIPEGYSVSREKKERFSLILESASTNQTSMYLCASSLGRNQPQHFGDGTRLSIL.